One and the same sample provided the 25 T cell receptor beta chains below, sequenced in a study of T cell clusters in autoimmune cytopenias. Tens of thousands of genome equivalents of blood DNA were amplified for TRB. TRB was amplified by touch-down multiplex PCR, primer pools A and B combined. TCRdb reprocessed the multiplex PCR reads and keeps a single row for each CDR3 protein, giving no DNA. The sample has roughly 12,000 distinct CDR3 sequences, and its top ten clones hold 3%. Sequenced input: peripheral blood. These receptors all stem from a human donor with an autoimmune cytopenia or autoimmune hepatitis (not recorded which).

The chain combines TRBV19 with TRBJ1-5. The length of the CDR3 is 13 residues. The germline V gene encodes CDR1 LNHDA and CDR2 SQIVND (reference sequence). CDR3 sequence: CASSISGGQPQHF.

By frequency, this clonotype registers medium-sized (0.01 to 0.1%). V gene TRBV29-1 combines with J gene TRBJ1-2; TCRdb outputs TRBD1, but without DNA this stays unchecked. In germline, CDR1 is SQVTM, CDR2 ANQGSEA. The CDR3 totals 13 residues. CDR3: CSVPKGQGFGYTF.

This clonotype shows up as medium-sized by frequency. The rearrangement links TRBV29-1 to TRBJ2-1; the D call from TCRdb, TRBD1, cannot be confirmed without DNA. The V gene's germline CDR1 is SQVTM and CDR2 ANQGSEA. The CDR3 loop spans 15 amino acids. CDR3 region: CSVGSGQGTYNEQFF.

This clonotype ranks as medium-sized (0.01 to 0.1%) in terms of frequency. The chain has TRBV29-1 and TRBJ2-6. Germline values: CDR1 SQVTM, CDR2 ANQGSEA. The CDR3 is 16 residues long. The CDR3 protein is CSVAGRTSSGANVLTF.

CDR3 region: CASSYPTQPQHF. The chain combines TRBV6-6 with TRBJ1-5. CDR1 and CDR2 (germline): MNHNY, SVGAGI (reference sequence). The CDR3 covers 12 residues.

This clonotype counts as medium-sized by frequency. This chain connects TRBV29-1 to TRBJ2-2; TCRdb lists TRBD2, though no DNA is available to test this call. The CDR3 runs 13 residues. Looked up from germline, CDR1 is SQVTM and CDR2 is ANQGSEA. This CDR3 is CSVVGGNTGELFF.

This clonotype is identified as medium-sized from frequency. The chain uses TRBV19 and TRBJ2-3; with no DNA, the TCRdb D assignment of TRBD1 cannot be verified. Germline loops: CDR1 LNHDA, CDR2 SQIVND (reference sequence). CDR3 size: 14 residues. CDR3 in amino acids: CASKGSGQTDTQYF. Together with reference TRBV19 and TRBJ2-3, the CDR3 gives the full variable domain: DGGITQSPKYLFRKEGQNVTLSCEQNLNHDAMYWYRQDPGQGLRLIYYSQIVNDFQKGDIAEGYSVSREKKESFPLTVTSAQKNPTAFYLCASKGSGQTDTQYFGPGTRLTVL.

This chain connects TRBV18 to TRBJ1-5; TCRdb lists TRBD1, though no DNA is available to test this call. Looked up from germline, CDR1 is KGHSH and CDR2 is LQKENI. The CDR3 length is 16 residues. The CDR3 reads CASSPQTGRGNQPQHF.

This clonotype is identified as medium-sized from frequency. This chain links TRBV19 with TRBJ2-7; no DNA is available, so the TRBD1 call from TCRdb remains unchecked. Germline-derived CDR1 and CDR2 are LNHDA and SQIVND (reference sequence). This CDR3 has 15 amino acids. CDR3 sequence reads: CASSSQDAGSYEQYF.

Its frequency marks this clonotype as medium-sized (0.01 to 0.1%). The chain employs TRBV19 and TRBJ1-5. The CDR3 loop spans 14 amino acids. Germline V gives CDR1 LNHDA, CDR2 SQIVND (reference sequence). CDR3 in amino acids: CATARSHSNQPQHF. Combining the CDR3 with reference TRBV19 and TRBJ1-5 gives the whole variable domain DGGITQSPKYLFRKEGQNVTLSCEQNLNHDAMYWYRQDPGQGLRLIYYSQIVNDFQKGDIAEGYSVSREKKESFPLTVTSAQKNPTAFYLCATARSHSNQPQHFGDGTRLSIL.

This sequence joins TRBV19 and TRBJ1-1; the TRBD1 assignment by TCRdb is unverifiable without DNA. This CDR3 has 15 residues. Germline CDR1 reads LNHDA; CDR2 reads SQIVND (reference sequence). The CDR3 here is CASSRPGQGSTEAFF.

This CDR3 is CASRRDRGAGKETQYF. The V gene is TRBV6-5, the J gene TRBJ2-5; TCRdb lists TRBD1, though no DNA is available to test this call. Germline-derived CDR1 and CDR2 are MNHEY and SVGAGI. The CDR3 covers 16 residues.

In terms of frequency, this clonotype is medium-sized. The chain joins TRBV19 to TRBJ2-2; TCRdb's assignment of TRBD2 cannot be checked, as there is no DNA. The CDR3 sequence is 13 residues long. CDR1 is LNHDA and CDR2 is SQIVND in the germline V gene (reference sequence). CDR3 sequence: CASSTRTGGELFF.

The rearrangement uses TRBV19 and TRBJ2-5; as DNA is missing, the TRBD2 call by TCRdb cannot be tested. Germline V gives CDR1 LNHDA, CDR2 SQIVND (reference sequence). The CDR3 spans 17 residues. This chain's CDR3 is CASSIRSRVIGGETQYF.

V and J are TRBV13 and TRBJ2-1; TCRdb designates TRBD2, a call that cannot be tested without DNA. Germline CDR1 is PRHDT and CDR2 is FYEKMQ (reference sequence). The CDR3 sequence is 14 residues long. CDR3 loop: CASSSFSGDSEQFF.

The rearrangement links TRBV6-5 to TRBJ1-2; TCRdb returns TRBD1, unconfirmable since there is no DNA. Per the germline V gene, CDR1 is MNHEY and CDR2 is SVGAGI. This CDR3 has 15 residues. The CDR3 spells CASSYGQGRNYGYTF.

This chain joins TRBV6-2 or TRBV6-3 and TRBJ2-4; TCRdb selects TRBD2, and the lack of DNA leaves this call unchecked. Germline V gene lookup returns CDR1 MNHEY and CDR2 SVGEGT. The CDR3 is made up of 17 amino acids. The CDR3 region is CASSYSGERRVKNIQYF.

The V call is TRBV6-2 or TRBV6-3, the J call TRBJ2-3; TCRdb picks TRBD1, but there is no DNA to check that call. Germline CDR1 reads MNHEY; CDR2 reads SVGEGT. The CDR3 runs 16 residues. CDR3 in amino acids: CASSYPTGGKTDTQYF.

The CDR3: CASSFAILSSYNSPLHF. The V call is TRBV5-5, the J call TRBJ1-6. Germline V gene data show CDR1 as SGHKS and CDR2 as YYEKEE (reference sequence). There are 17 residues in the CDR3.

The chain carries TRBV7-4 and TRBJ2-3; TCRdb picks TRBD1, but there is no DNA to check that call. The CDR3 covers 16 residues. Germline CDR1 and CDR2: SGHVT and SQSDAQ. The CDR3 sequence is CASSSPRGGPTDTQYF. The full variable domain, in which reference TRBV7-4 and TRBJ2-3 provide the parts outside the CDR3, is GAGVSQSPRYKVAKRGRDVALRCDSISGHVTLYWYRQTLGQGSEVLTYSQSDAQRDKSGRPSGRFSAERPERSVSTLKIQRTEQGDSAVYLCASSSPRGGPTDTQYFGPGTRLTVL.

The chain carries TRBV18 and TRBJ2-6; checking the TCRdb D call of TRBD1 is not possible without DNA. The length of the CDR3 is 18 residues. Germline values: CDR1 KGHSH, CDR2 LQKENI. CDR3: CASSPRTGERVGANVLTF.

V and J are TRBV5-1 and TRBJ2-3; TCRdb's assignment of TRBD2 cannot be checked, as there is no DNA. The CDR3 loop spans 16 amino acids. The germline CDR1 and CDR2 sequences are SGHRS and YFSETQ. CDR3 sequence: CASSRAGTSGTDTQYF.

J is TRBJ2-2 and V is TRBV7-2. This CDR3 region has 15 residues. CDR1 is SGHTA and CDR2 is FQGNSA in the germline V gene. The CDR3 spells CASSLKGSGGGELFF.

The chain links TRBV6-6 to TRBJ1-4; TCRdb proposes TRBD1, but this gene call is untestable without DNA. The length of the CDR3 is 16 residues. In germline, CDR1 is MNHNY, CDR2 SVGAGI (reference sequence). The CDR3 loop reads CASSYDFGGTGEKLFF.

This sequence joins TRBV30 and TRBJ2-1; the TCRdb D gene call, TRBD1, has no DNA to confirm it. CDR1 GTSNPN and CDR2 SVGIG come from the germline V gene (reference sequence). This CDR3 is 14 amino acids long. The CDR3 here is CAWGTGTPSNEQFF.